These 22 T cell receptor beta chains originate from one sample sequenced in a study of cytomegalovirus exposure and HLA in healthy donors. Both 60 Vbeta primers and 13 Jbeta primers went into the PCR. Libraries were prepared by immunoSEQ multiplex PCR; TCRdb keeps only in-frame clonotypes and omits some of them. In the table there are approximately 150,000 clones, roughly 63% of which are singletons. Material for sequencing was PBMCs. The source of these receptors is a woman aged 60-75 years in good health and CMV-seropositive.

The rearrangement uses TRBV9 and TRBJ2-1; TRBD2 matches at 7 bases. Germline V gene lookup returns CDR1 SGDLS and CDR2 YYNGEE. This CDR3 region has 12 residues. Trimming removed 4 bases from V and 7 bases from J; junction bases left unmatched: 2. The CDR3 region is CASSLSGNEQFF. Here the CDR3 DNA reads TGTGCCAGCAGCCTTAGCGGGAATGAGCAGTTCTTC.

The chain employs TRBV5-8 and TRBJ1-2; D is perhaps TRBD1 (5 bases). The CDR3 runs to 14 residues. V lost 3 bases and J lost 4, with 13 bases in between. Germline values: CDR1 SGHTS, CDR2 YDEGEE. The CDR3: CASSWTGESYGYTF. CDR3 nucleotides: TGTGCCAGCAGCTGGACGGGGGAAAGCTATGGCTACACCTTC.

V usage is TRBV5-6 and J usage is TRBJ2-1; 11 bases match TRBD2. The germline V gene encodes CDR1 SGHDT and CDR2 YYEEEE. The CDR3 totals 16 residues. V lost 4 bases, J lost 5 bases, and 8 bases stayed unmatched. CDR3 nucleotides: TGTGCCAGCAGCCAAACTAGCGGGGGTGATCACAATGAGCAGTTCTTC. Residues: CASSQTSGGDHNEQFF.

This clone was seen once. Mismatch with germline at one junction end may stem from a read error. The J gene is TRBJ2-1, the V gene TRBV7-8, with 12 bases matching TRBD2. The germline V gene encodes CDR1 SGHVS and CDR2 FQNEAQ. The CDR3 covers 15 residues. CDR3 nucleotides: TGTGCCAGCAGCTTACGACTAGCGGGGGACAATGAGCAGCTCTTC. Translating gives CASSLRLAGDNEQLF.

V usage is TRBV5-1 and J usage is TRBJ2-5; D gene uncertain. This CDR3 has 13 amino acids. The V gene lost 0 bases and the J gene lost 3 bases, with 6 bases spanning the gap. CDR1 is SGHRS, CDR2 YFSETQ, per germline. The CDR3 bases are TGCGCCAGCAGCTTGGGGGCCAAAGAGACCCAGTACTTC. It encodes CASSLGAKETQYF.

CDR3 amino acids: CASSLDRGHEQFF. The CDR3 DNA reads TGTGCCAGCAGTTTAGACCGCGGTCATGAGCAGTTCTTC. The chain recombines TRBV27 with TRBJ2-1; unclear D gene. Per the germline V gene, CDR1 is MNHEY and CDR2 is SMNVEV (reference sequence). V was cut by 2 bases and J by 8 bases, with 10 bases left in between. The CDR3 covers 13 residues.

The chain uses TRBV28 and TRBJ2-5, with 10 bases that match TRBD2. The length of the CDR3 is 15 residues. Germline V lookup: CDR1 MDHEN, CDR2 SYDVKM. The ends lost 7 bases at V and 4 bases at J; junction bases unmatched: 9. DNA for the CDR3: TGTGCCAGCATCCTTGGTATAGCGGGAGGAGAGACCCAGTACTTC. Protein product: CASILGIAGGETQYF.

The chain couples TRBV5-8 to TRBJ2-5; 7 nucleotides align to TRBD2. CDR1 and CDR2 (germline): SGHTS, YDEGEE. Trimming at V came to 4 bases and at J to 2 bases, leaving 11 bases not matched to a gene. The CDR3 sequence is 16 residues long. The CDR3 nucleotides are TGTGCCAGCAGCGTCGGTTCGGCTAGCGGACAAGAGACCCAGTACTTC. It translates to CASSVGSASGQETQYF.

The gene calls are TRBV10-3 and TRBJ2-7; 14 nucleotides line up with TRBD2. J was trimmed by 3 bases and V by 6 bases; bases with no gene match: 4. This CDR3 contains 15 residues. The germline V gene has CDR1 ENHRY and CDR2 SYGVKD. CDR3 residues: CAISRGTSGSYEQYF. In DNA form, the CDR3 reads TGTGCCATCAGCCGAGGGACTAGCGGGAGCTACGAGCAGTACTTC.

The gene calls are TRBV19 and TRBJ2-7; 14 nucleotides match TRBD2. Germline values: CDR1 LNHDA, CDR2 SQIVND (reference sequence). V gave up 5 bases and J gave up 7 bases; unmatched junction bases: 4. This CDR3 comprises 14 residues. The CDR3 DNA follows: TGTGCCAGTAGTTGGGGACTAGCGGGAGCTGAGCAGTACTTC. Translating gives CASSWGLAGAEQYF.

This chain uses TRBV27 with TRBJ1-1; D gene ambiguous. Germline CDR1 and CDR2: MNHEY and SMNVEV (reference sequence). CDR3 length: 13 amino acids. Trimming pared 3 bases from V and 1 base from J, leaving 6 bases between. DNA for the CDR3: TGTGCCAGCAGTTTGGCAGGGAACACTGAAGCTTTCTTT. It is translated as CASSLAGNTEAFF.

The J gene is TRBJ2-1, the V gene TRBV30; TRBD2 agrees at 11 bases. This CDR3 comprises 16 residues. Germline V CDR1 and CDR2: GTSNPN, SVGIG (reference sequence). With V trimmed by 2 bases and J by 3 bases, 6 bases remained unmatched. DNA of the CDR3: TGTGCCTGGAGTTGGGGACTAGCGGAAAGCTACAATGAGCAGTTCTTC. This translates into CAWSWGLAESYNEQFF.

The chain joins TRBV5-1 to TRBJ2-2, with TRBD2 identical over 7 bases. CDR1 and CDR2 (germline): SGHRS, YFSETQ. The CDR3 contains 15 residues. After removal of 3 bases from V and 0 bases from J, the junction contained 2 bases not matched to a gene. The CDR3 region is CASSSSGSNTGELFF. As DNA, the CDR3 is TGCGCCAGCAGCTCTAGCGGTTCGAACACCGGGGAGCTGTTTTTT.

The chain joins TRBV5-6 to TRBJ2-3; no definite D call. The CDR3 spans 15 residues. Trimming left V 1 base short and J 0 bases short, with 9 bases between. In germline, CDR1 is SGHDT, CDR2 YYEEEE. The CDR3 DNA sequence: TGTGCCAGCAGCTTGCTCCCGACTAGCACAGATACGCAGTATTTT. Its protein is CASSLLPTSTDTQYF.

The chain has TRBV7-8 and TRBJ2-2; 8 nucleotides align to TRBD1. V shed 0 bases, J shed 5 bases, and the junction held 8 bases outside the gene matches. Germline values: CDR1 SGHVS, CDR2 FQNEAQ. This CDR3 region has 17 residues. DNA for the CDR3: TGTGCCAGCAGCTTAGCATCGTTCAGGGGGCGAACCGGGGAGCTGTTTTTT. This encodes CASSLASFRGRTGELFF. The full variable domain, in which reference TRBV7-8 and TRBJ2-2 provide the parts outside the CDR3, is GAGVSQSPRYKVAKRGQDVALRCDPISGHVSLFWYQQALGQGPEFLTYFQNEAQLDKSGLPSDRFFAERPEGSVSTLKIQRTQQEDSAVYLCASSLASFRGRTGELFFGEGSRLTVL.

The chain employs TRBV18 and TRBJ1-1, with D possibly matching TRBD1 (6 bases). The germline gives CDR1 KGHSH, CDR2 LQKENI. The V and J ends lost 3 bases and 10 bases respectively, with 21 bases between them. The CDR3 totals 15 residues. The CDR3 spells CASSPMEKQGVGAFF. The CDR3 region has the DNA TGTGCCAGCTCACCGATGGAAAAACAGGGCGTTGGAGCTTTCTTT.

The rearrangement uses TRBV18 and TRBJ2-2; tentative D call: TRBD1 (5 bases). This CDR3 contains 16 residues. In germline, CDR1 is KGHSH, CDR2 LQKENI. Trimming left V 4 bases short and J 4 bases short, with 16 bases between. The CDR3 nucleotides read TGTGCCAGCTCACTTGTACGGAAGGGGCTCACCGGGGAGCTGTTTTTT. As protein: CASSLVRKGLTGELFF.

This clone occurred a few times. The chain employs TRBV11-3 and TRBJ2-7; D remains unclear. Trimming took off 5 bases at V and 5 bases at J, with 10 bases between the two ends. CDR1 and CDR2 (germline): SGHNT, YENEEA. The CDR3 covers 12 residues. CDR3 DNA: TGTGCCAGCAGCCACAGTGGCAACGAGCAGTACTTC. Translation: CASSHSGNEQYF.

This clone was detected once. The chain is built from TRBV23-1 and TRBJ2-1; 11 bases fit TRBD2. TRBV23-1 is an ORF, with its function uncertain. This CDR3 has 19 residues. With V trimmed by 3 bases and J by 0 bases, 10 bases remained unmatched. The CDR3 is CASSQPGLAVASSYNEQFF. As DNA, the CDR3 is TGCGCCAGCAGTCAGCCGGGACTAGCGGTCGCTAGCTCCTACAATGAGCAGTTCTTC.

This chain joins TRBV19 and TRBJ1-5, with 7 bases matching TRBD1. This CDR3 spans 14 amino acids. CDR1 LNHDA and CDR2 SQIVND come from the germline V gene (reference sequence). Unmatched junction bases numbered 8, after V lost 8 bases and J lost 4 bases. The CDR3 DNA is TGTGCCAGTTGGGACAGCCTGACTAATCAGCCCCAGCATTTT. Protein sequence: CASWDSLTNQPQHF.

This clone occurred a few times. This sequence joins TRBV5-6 and TRBJ1-3; 8 bases fit TRBD1. CDR3 length equals 15 residues. Germline CDR1 and CDR2: SGHDT and YYEEEE. V was clipped by 4 bases and J by 4 bases; unmatched bases: 7. DNA of the CDR3: TGTGCCAGCAGCGCCCAACAGGGGGGCGGAAACACCATATATTTT. Translation: CASSAQQGGGNTIYF.

The V gene is TRBV19, the J gene TRBJ2-7, with 7 bases aligning to TRBD1. Germline lookup yields CDR1 LNHDA and CDR2 SQIVND (reference sequence). Unmatched junction bases numbered 6, after V lost 7 bases and J lost 3 bases. This CDR3 spans 13 amino acids. CDR3 in amino acids: CASIDRTGYEQYF. The CDR3 DNA is TGTGCCAGTATCGATCGGACAGGCTACGAGCAGTACTTC. The whole variable domain, remainder taken from reference TRBV19 and TRBJ2-7, is DGGITQSPKYLFRKEGQNVTLSCEQNLNHDAMYWYRQDPGQGLRLIYYSQIVNDFQKGDIAEGYSVSREKKESFPLTVTSAQKNPTAFYLCASIDRTGYEQYFGPGTRLTVT.